This T cell receptor beta chain was retrieved from a study of Ad26.COV2.S vaccination and SARS-CoV-2 variants. Stated treatment: around 19 received Ad26.COV2.S at low or high dose, single or two shots; a few received placebo; per-sample allocation not given. Specimen acquisition occurred on day 63 following the initial vaccine or placebo injection. Worth noting for this clone: What it binds is not known.

V was pared by 0 bases and J by 4 bases, with 5 bases of the junction left unmatched. The germline V gene has CDR1 SGHRS and CDR2 YFSETQ. The CDR3 spans 17 residues. Profiling relied on immunoSEQ multiplex PCR, and the TCRdb table lists in-frame clones only, not all of them. This table has 380,000 or so clones, around 88% appearing once. General study points: For non-spike TCRs, breadth in vaccine recipients resembled that in placebo recipients. An underestimation of total T cell responses may have resulted from the TCR breadth and depth analyses.

This clonotype originated in a person between 18 and 59 years old who received the Ad26.COV2.S COVID-19 vaccine or a placebo. The chain links TRBV5-1 to TRBJ2-1; TRBD2 aligns across 12 bases. The sequenced sample was peripheral blood, obtained in a trial of Ad26.COV2.S vaccine versus placebo. This CDR3 reads CASSLVASGGAYNEQFF. The DNA for the CDR3 is TGCGCCAGCAGCTTGGTGGCTAGCGGGGGGGCTTACAATGAGCAGTTCTTC.